What follows are 17 T cell receptor beta chains derived from one specimen sequenced in a study of CD8+ T cells in alopecia areata. Treatment meaning: oral pan-JAK inhibitor, 5-10 mg twice daily. Following RNA extraction, reverse transcription yielded cDNA that acted as the sequencing template. The data were produced by immunoSEQ multiplex PCR, yet TCRdb's version contains in-frame clones alone and is incomplete. In the table there are 100,000 to 120,000 clones, 56% of which are singletons. The sample here was CD4+ T cells sorted from blood, taken at week 24, from a patient treated with tofacitinib. These receptors all come from a human donor with alopecia areata.

In its sample, this clone was seen a few times. The CDR3 DNA is TGCGCCAGCAGCTTGGGGGTCGAAGCTAACTATGGCTACACCTTC. Protein sequence: CASSLGVEANYGYTF. The chain joins TRBV5-1 to TRBJ1-2; no definite D call. The germline V gene has CDR1 SGHRS and CDR2 YFSETQ. The CDR3 runs to 15 residues. V gave up 0 bases and J gave up 0 bases, with 9 bases separating them.

The chain joins TRBV5-6 to TRBJ1-2; D may be TRBD1 (5 bases). Between the trimmed V and J ends, which lost 5 bases and 2 bases, there was a span of 13 bases. The CDR3 has 14 amino acids. The germline V gene has CDR1 SGHDT and CDR2 YYEEEE. The CDR3 loop is CASSFDSINYGYTF. CDR3 bases: TGTGCCAGCAGTTTTGACAGTATAAACTATGGCTACACCTTC.

This chain joins TRBV21-1 and TRBJ2-5; the DNA was not compared with TRBD2, the D call given in the table. TRBV21-1 is annotated as a pseudogene. CDR3 size: 15 residues. CDR3 protein: CASSRGGTSLETQYF. CDR3 DNA sequence: TGTGCCAGCAGCAGGGGTGGGACTAGTTTGGAGACCCAGTACTTC.

This clone was picked up many times. This chain's CDR3 is CASRAVRGGNQPQHF. Here the CDR3 DNA reads TGTGCCAGCAGGGCGGTCCGGGGTGGCAATCAGCCCCAGCATTTT. J is TRBJ1-5 and V is TRBV2; D is undetermined. V gave up 6 bases and J gave up 2 bases, with 14 bases separating them. CDR1 and CDR2 (germline): SNHLY, FYNNEI. The CDR3 runs to 15 residues.

The rearrangement joins TRBV18 to TRBJ2-7; D gene unclear. Germline V gene sequence: CDR1 KGHSH, CDR2 LQKENI. The CDR3 length is 13 residues. The V gene lost 6 bases and the J gene lost 2 bases, with 11 bases spanning the gap. CDR3 protein: CASSRAPTYEQYF. In DNA, the CDR3 is TGTGCCAGCTCTCGCGCCCCAACCTACGAGCAGTACTTC.

This clone was recorded only once. The J gene is TRBJ1-1, the V gene TRBV1. TRBV1 is classified as a pseudogene. The CDR3 consists of 13 residues. The CDR3 protein is CTSSQGSGVRAFF. CDR3 bases: TGCACCAGCAGCCAAGGTTCCGGGGTTAGAGCTTTCTTT.

V usage is TRBV7-2 and J usage is TRBJ2-5; perhaps TRBD1 as D (6 bases). The V and J ends lost 2 bases and 5 bases respectively, with 6 bases between them. The CDR3 has 12 residues. In germline, CDR1 is SGHTA, CDR2 FQGNSA. In DNA form, the CDR3 reads TGTGCCAGCAGCTTACAGGGGGAGACCCAGTACTTC. Translated, it gives CASSLQGETQYF.

DNA for the CDR3: TGTGCCAGTTCCCCTTGGGGCGGGGAGACCCAGTACTTC. Translation: CASSPWGGETQYF. The chain links TRBV9 to TRBJ2-5; D is perhaps TRBD1 or TRBD2 (5 bases each). The germline gives CDR1 SGDLS, CDR2 YYNGEE. Trimming removed 8 bases at V and 5 bases at J, with 16 bases between. The CDR3 is made up of 13 amino acids. The full variable domain, rest sourced from reference TRBV9 and TRBJ2-5, is DSGVTQTPKHLITATGQRVTLRCSPRSGDLSVYWYQQSLDQGLQFLIQYYNGEERAKGNILERFSAQQFPDLHSELNLSSLELGDSALYFCASSPWGGETQYFGPGTRLLVL.

This chain connects TRBV4-3 to TRBJ1-4; 11 nucleotides match TRBD1. The CDR3 runs to 13 residues. Trimming removed 3 bases from V and 10 bases from J; junction bases left unmatched: 1. The germline CDR1 and CDR2 sequences are LGHNA and YSLEER. The CDR3 bases are TGCGCCAGCAGCCAGGGGACAGGGGGAAAACTGTTTTTT. Protein sequence: CASSQGTGGKLFF.

This clone was counted between two and nine times. The V gene is TRBV11-2, the J gene TRBJ2-1; the match to TRBD1 covers 7 bases. Germline CDR1 SGHAT, CDR2 FQNNGV. CDR3 size: 13 residues. V lost 5 bases, J lost 6 bases, and 4 bases stayed unmatched. The CDR3 DNA is TGTGCCAGCAGCCTGGACAGGAGCAATGAGCAGTTCTTC. Its translation: CASSLDRSNEQFF. The full variable domain, completed using reference TRBV11-2 and TRBJ2-1, is EAGVAQSPRYKIIEKRQSVAFWCNPISGHATLYWYQQILGQGPKLLIQFQNNGVVDDSQLPKDRFSAERLKGVDSTLKIQPAKLEDSAVYLCASSLDRSNEQFFGPGTRLTVL.

The V call is TRBV5-1, the J call TRBJ1-5, with TRBD1 matching over 10 bases. CDR1 is SGHRS and CDR2 is YFSETQ in the germline V gene. J was trimmed by 5 bases and V by 3 bases; bases with no gene match: 5. The CDR3 sequence is 15 residues long. CDR3 coding DNA: TGCGCCAGCAGCTGGGGACAGGGGAAGGATCAGCCCCAGCATTTT. Translation: CASSWGQGKDQPQHF.

The chain is built from TRBV30 and TRBJ2-7; 7 bases agree with TRBD1. The CDR3 totals 13 residues. The V gene end was trimmed by 2 bases and the J gene end by 7 bases; junction bases not matched to a gene: 8. CDR1 and CDR2 from the germline V gene are GTSNPN and SVGIG (reference sequence). CDR3 region: CAWSLQGLGEQYF. For the CDR3, the DNA is TGTGCCTGGAGTCTACAGGGGTTGGGGGAGCAGTACTTC.

This clone was picked up a small number of times. The CDR3 region is CASSITRLWIRGYTF. CDR3 DNA: TGTGCCAGCAGTATTACCAGGCTCTGGATACGTGGCTACACCTTC. The chain has TRBV5-4 and TRBJ1-2; D is ambiguous. From germline, CDR1 is SGHNT and CDR2 YYREEE (reference sequence). This CDR3 is 15 amino acids long. Trimming cost V 5 bases and J 7 bases, with 21 bases left between them.

This chain uses TRBV9 with TRBJ2-3; no firm D call. From germline, CDR1 is SGDLS and CDR2 YYNGEE. V lost 1 base and J 0 bases, leaving 6 bases between the germline ends. This CDR3 region has 14 residues. CDR3 region: CASSVKWSTDTQYF. The CDR3 coding sequence is TGTGCCAGCAGCGTAAAGTGGAGCACAGATACGCAGTATTTT.

The chain uses TRBV7-6 and TRBJ2-1; D is ambiguous. Trimming pared 5 bases from V and 8 bases from J, leaving 10 bases between. The germline V gene has CDR1 SGHVS and CDR2 FNYEAQ. CDR3 length: 12 amino acids. For the CDR3, the DNA is TGTGCCAGCAGCGCCGGCAACTATGAGCAGTTCTTC. Encoded protein: CASSAGNYEQFF.

The chain links TRBV7-9 to TRBJ1-5, with unresolved D. The CDR3 runs to 15 residues. The V end lost 1 base, the J end lost 5 bases, and 12 bases lay between the germline ends. CDR1 is SEHNR and CDR2 is FQNEAQ in the germline V gene (reference sequence). As DNA, the CDR3 is TGTGCCAGCAGCTTAGGGGCCTGGGCCGATCAGCCCCAGCATTTT. Translating gives CASSLGAWADQPQHF.

The chain links TRBV27 to TRBJ2-1; possibly TRBD2 for D (7 bases). Trimming shortened V by 10 bases and J by 0 bases, and 16 bases separated the two germline ends. The CDR3 sequence is 15 residues long. CDR1 is MNHEY and CDR2 is SMNVEV in the germline V gene (reference sequence). The CDR3 sequence is CAILGGASSYNEQFF. Written as DNA, the CDR3 is TGTGCCATACTAGGGGGGGCGAGCTCCTACAATGAGCAGTTCTTC.